Below, 32 T cell receptor beta chains from the same sample are listed, as sequenced in a study of T-cell memory formation after mild COVID-19. TCRdb called the 5' RACE reads again in MiXCR, with one record for every CDR3 protein. The sample includes around 160,000 distinct CDR3 sequences, under 14% of them seen just once. The sequenced sample was PBMCs or a T cell subset sorted from them (not recorded which). These receptor sequences come from a man between 18 and 35 years old who had mild COVID-19 (a few samples of this study predate the infection). Cell type and time point are not known.

V gene TRBV5-4 combines with J gene TRBJ2-1; 9 positions agree with TRBD2. From germline, CDR1 is SGHNT and CDR2 YYREEE (reference sequence). This CDR3 spans 14 amino acids. The V gene end was trimmed by 4 bases and the J gene end by 5 bases; junction bases not matched to a gene: 4. CDR3 protein: CASSGAGGHNEQFF. The CDR3 nucleotides are TGTGCCAGCAGCGGAGCGGGGGGACACAATGAGCAGTTCTTC.

The CDR3 protein is CASSPGTTRDGEKLFF. DNA of the CDR3: TGTGCCAGCAGTCCAGGAACAACCCGGGACGGGGAAAAACTGTTTTTT. V gene TRBV7-2 combines with J gene TRBJ1-4; a possible D gene is TRBD1 (5 bases). The V gene's germline CDR1 is SGHTA and CDR2 FQGNSA. CDR3 length equals 16 residues. V dropped 6 bases and J dropped 8 bases, with 22 bases sitting between them.

Only a few counts were recorded for this clonotype. V gene TRBV5-1 combines with J gene TRBJ2-4; 7 nucleotides match TRBD2. J lost 10 bases, V lost 0 bases, and 13 bases had no gene match. CDR1 SGHRS and CDR2 YFSETQ come from the germline V gene. The CDR3 is 16 amino acids. The CDR3 DNA follows: TGCGCCAGCAGCTTGGCCCTGGGGGACTACGGCAGGATTCAGTACTTC. Translated: CASSLALGDYGRIQYF. The full variable domain, its missing parts supplied by reference TRBV5-1 and TRBJ2-4, is KAGVTQTPRYLIKTRGQQVTLSCSPISGHRSVSWYQQTPGQGLQFLFEYFSETQRNKGNFPGRFSGRQFSNSRSEMNVSTLELGDSALYLCASSLALGDYGRIQYFGAGTRLSVL.

The chain links TRBV2 to TRBJ2-3; TRBD2 is a possible D gene (7 bases). CDR1 and CDR2 from the germline V gene are SNHLY and FYNNEI. This CDR3 is 14 amino acids long. The V and J ends lost 8 bases and 1 base respectively, with 13 bases between them. The CDR3: CASRGGGGTDTQYF. CDR3 DNA: TGTGCCAGCCGGGGAGGGGGTGGCACAGATACGCAGTATTTT. The full variable domain, rest sourced from reference TRBV2 and TRBJ2-3, is EPEVTQTPSHQVTQMGQEVILRCVPISNHLYFYWYRQILGQKVEFLVSFYNNEISEKSEIFDDQFSVERPDGSNFTLKIRSTKLEDSAMYFCASRGGGGTDTQYFGPGTRLTVL.

This clonotype came up a few times. The V call is TRBV12-5, the J call TRBJ1-6, with TRBD1 as a possible D gene (5 bases). V was shortened by 8 bases and J by 5 bases, with 25 bases between the two germline ends. This CDR3 spans 18 amino acids. Germline CDR1 reads LGHNT; CDR2 reads FRNRAP. The CDR3 DNA sequence: TGTGCTAGTCCAACTAGAAACCCGGGGGACTACCATAATTCACCCCTCCACTTT. It yields the protein CASPTRNPGDYHNSPLHF.

J is TRBJ2-1 and V is TRBV7-3, with 8 bases matching TRBD2. This CDR3 spans 13 amino acids. Per the germline V gene, CDR1 is SGHTA and CDR2 is FQGTGA. Trimming cost V 4 bases and J 8 bases; bases outside gene matches: 4. As DNA, the CDR3 is TGTGCCAGCAGCTCCGGGGGGGGAGATGAGCAGTTCTTC. Its translation is CASSSGGGDEQFF.

There are many counts of this clonotype. This chain uses TRBV7-2 with TRBJ2-2; D is perhaps TRBD2 (5 bases). This CDR3 comprises 15 residues. V lost 5 bases, J lost 10 bases, and 20 bases lay in between. Germline V gene sequence: CDR1 SGHTA, CDR2 FQGNSA. CDR3 sequence: CASSQDGFSGVELFF. For the CDR3, the DNA is TGTGCCAGCAGCCAGGACGGCTTTTCCGGGGTGGAGCTGTTTTTT.

The rearrangement links TRBV6-6 to TRBJ1-5; the match to TRBD1 covers 9 bases. Losses at the gene ends were 0 bases for V and 5 bases for J; bases not matched to a gene: 11. The length of the CDR3 is 18 residues. Germline assignment: CDR1 MNHNY and CDR2 SVGAGI (reference sequence). The CDR3 reads CASSYSPNRGQRDQPQHF. The CDR3 bases are TGTGCCAGCAGTTACTCCCCTAACAGGGGGCAACGGGATCAGCCCCAGCATTTT.

This clonotype was seen a handful of times. The V gene is TRBV7-9, the J gene TRBJ2-3; 10 bases line up with TRBD2. Per the germline V gene, CDR1 is SEHNR and CDR2 is FQNEAQ (reference sequence). The CDR3 covers 15 residues. V lost 11 bases to trimming and J lost 4 bases; unmatched junction nucleotides: 12. Written as DNA, the CDR3 is TGTGCCGGGAAACTTAGCGGGGGGCAAGCAGATACGCAGTATTTT. Amino acids: CAGKLSGGQADTQYF.

The chain uses TRBV11-3 and TRBJ2-1; weak D call: TRBD1 (6 bases). Germline CDR1 and CDR2: SGHNT and YENEEA. Trimming took 6 bases from V and 0 from J, leaving 12 bases between them. The CDR3 extends over 15 amino acids. The CDR3 reads CASRHRELSYNEQFF. The DNA of the CDR3 is TGTGCCAGCAGACACAGGGAGCTCTCCTACAATGAGCAGTTCTTC.

This clonotype was detected a few times. The chain joins TRBV28 to TRBJ1-5; D is unclear. CDR3 length: 19 residues. V was trimmed by 5 bases and J by 5 bases, leaving 28 bases between them. Per the germline V gene, CDR1 is MDHEN and CDR2 is SYDVKM. In DNA form, the CDR3 reads TGTGCCAGCAGTCTACCTAGACGGTGGCAGCTAGGACTCCATCAGCCCCAGCATTTT. Encoded protein: CASSLPRRWQLGLHQPQHF.

This clonotype was detected ten times or more. This sequence joins TRBV4-1 and TRBJ1-6; perhaps TRBD1 as D (6 bases). Between the trimmed V and J ends, which lost 0 bases and 8 bases, there was a span of 11 bases. CDR1 and CDR2 from the germline V gene are MGHRA and YSYEKL. The CDR3 loop spans 15 amino acids. The CDR3 DNA sequence: TGCGCCAGCAGCCAAGAGGTGACAGGAGATTCACCCCTCCACTTT. Protein sequence: CASSQEVTGDSPLHF.

This clonotype came up many times. J is TRBJ2-1 and V is TRBV12-3 or TRBV12-4; D remains ambiguous. Trimming cost V 3 bases and J 5 bases, with 8 bases left between them. The CDR3 has 13 amino acids. In DNA form, the CDR3 reads TGTGCCAGCAGTTTGGGCCTAAACAATGAGCAGTTCTTC. The encoded protein is CASSLGLNNEQFF.

J is TRBJ2-3 and V is TRBV6-5; 10 nucleotides line up with TRBD1. This CDR3 is 14 amino acids long. V dropped 7 bases and J dropped 3; count of bases not matched to a gene: 4. Germline V gene sequence: CDR1 MNHEY, CDR2 SVGAGI. DNA of the CDR3: TGTGCCAGCACCCGGGACAGGGGAACAGATACGCAGTATTTT. It encodes CASTRDRGTDTQYF.

This clonotype appeared a few times. V and J are TRBV5-1 and TRBJ2-7, with TRBD2 identical over 7 bases. The J segment lost 0 bases and the V segment lost 2 bases, leaving 2 bases of the junction unmatched. The CDR3 runs 14 residues. The germline gives CDR1 SGHRS, CDR2 YFSETQ. The CDR3 DNA reads TGCGCCAGCAGCTTCAGCGGGGACTCCTACGAGCAGTACTTC. This sequence encodes CASSFSGDSYEQYF.

This clonotype was recorded at least ten times. The chain combines TRBV7-9 with TRBJ2-7, with D perhaps being TRBD1 or TRBD2 (5 bases each). CDR1 is SEHNR and CDR2 is FQNEAQ in the germline V gene (reference sequence). This CDR3 is built from 12 residues. The V end lost 3 bases, the J end lost 6 bases, and 9 bases lay between the germline ends. CDR3 bases: TGTGCCAGCAGCTTTGAGGGGCGCGAGCAGTACTTC. Amino acid sequence: CASSFEGREQYF.

This clonotype appeared a few times. The chain couples TRBV4-2 to TRBJ2-5; 8 nucleotides align to TRBD1. Germline assignment: CDR1 LGHNA and CDR2 YNFKEQ. The CDR3 length is 15 residues. V dropped 6 bases and J dropped 1; count of bases not matched to a gene: 7. The CDR3 region is CASSPDRETQETQYF. Written as DNA, the CDR3 is TGTGCCAGCAGTCCGGACAGGGAGACCCAAGAGACCCAGTACTTC.

This clonotype showed up just a few times. J is TRBJ2-5 and V is TRBV18, with D tentatively TRBD2 (5 bases). CDR3 length equals 15 residues. CDR1 is KGHSH, CDR2 LQKENI, per germline. Trimming took 1 base from V and 5 from J, leaving 14 bases between them. The CDR3 nucleotides read TGTGCCAGCTCACCACGGACGGGGAATGGGGAGACCCAGTACTTC. Translation: CASSPRTGNGETQYF.

This clonotype was counted ten times or more. The rearrangement joins TRBV5-1 to TRBJ2-1; D ambiguous. The V gene's germline CDR1 is SGHRS and CDR2 YFSETQ. Trimming removed 0 bases from V and 7 bases from J, with 11 bases in between. The CDR3 consists of 14 residues. CDR3 amino acids: CASSLGSFGNEQFF. Here the CDR3 DNA reads TGCGCCAGCAGCTTGGGGAGTTTTGGGAATGAGCAGTTCTTC.

This clonotype occurred a few times. The J gene is TRBJ2-2, the V gene TRBV12-3 or TRBV12-4, with D perhaps matching TRBD2 (5 bases). Between the trimmed V and J ends, which lost 7 bases and 1 base, there was a span of 13 bases. The CDR3 spans 15 residues. CDR3 sequence (DNA): TGTGCCAGCAAATACGGGGTGGAGAACACCGGGGAGCTGTTTTTT. This gives the protein CASKYGVENTGELFF.

This rearrangement joins TRBV2 to TRBJ2-1, with D perhaps TRBD1 (5 bases). Germline-derived CDR1 and CDR2 are SNHLY and FYNNEI. The CDR3 is 12 residues long. V was shortened by 2 bases and J by 9 bases, with 8 bases between the two germline ends. CDR3 sequence (DNA): TGTGCCAGCAGTGAACAGGGAACTGAGCAGTTCTTC. It specifies CASSEQGTEQFF.

The chain couples TRBV7-9 to TRBJ1-5; D is unclear. V was trimmed by 0 bases and J by 0 bases, leaving 6 bases between them. The CDR3 is made up of 15 amino acids. Germline V gene data show CDR1 as SEHNR and CDR2 as FQNEAQ (reference sequence). The CDR3 sequence is CASSLAGDSNQPQHF. CDR3 nucleotides: TGTGCCAGCAGCTTAGCCGGTGATAGCAATCAGCCCCAGCATTTT.

In this sample, this clonotype turned up many times. The rearrangement uses TRBV4-2 and TRBJ2-2, with TRBD2 identical over 9 bases. Losses at the gene ends were 3 bases for V and 3 bases for J; bases not matched to a gene: 5. Per the germline V gene, CDR1 is LGHNA and CDR2 is YNFKEQ. The CDR3 totals 16 residues. This chain's CDR3 is CASSHVSGGYTGELFF. The DNA of the CDR3 is TGTGCCAGCAGCCACGTTAGCGGGGGATACACCGGGGAGCTGTTTTTT.

This clonotype was picked up a small number of times. The chain links TRBV2 to TRBJ2-1; 7 bases line up with TRBD2. From germline, CDR1 is SNHLY and CDR2 FYNNEI. V lost 7 bases and J lost 6; bases outside the gene matches: 9. The CDR3 is 14 residues long. CDR3 residues: CASTPRSGGNEQFF. CDR3 sequence (DNA): TGTGCCAGCACCCCAAGGTCGGGGGGCAATGAGCAGTTCTTC.

This sequence joins TRBV5-1 and TRBJ2-3; 8 nucleotides align to TRBD1. The J segment lost 3 bases and the V segment lost 4 bases, leaving 4 bases of the junction unmatched. This CDR3 spans 14 amino acids. Looked up from germline, CDR1 is SGHRS and CDR2 is YFSETQ. The CDR3 region has the DNA TGCGCCAGCAGCGTGGGACAGGAGACAGATACGCAGTATTTT. It specifies CASSVGQETDTQYF.

This rearrangement joins TRBV7-9 to TRBJ2-4, with D possibly being TRBD2 (6 bases). CDR1 and CDR2 (germline): SEHNR, FQNEAQ (reference sequence). The CDR3 contains 16 residues. The V end lost 1 base, the J end lost 8 bases, and 18 bases lay between the germline ends. For the CDR3, the DNA is TGTGCCAGCAGCTTAGGAGCGTCGGGAGCAGTAGACATTCAGTACTTC. It is translated as CASSLGASGAVDIQYF.

This clonotype was observed a few times. The rearrangement joins TRBV27 to TRBJ2-7; D assignment may be TRBD1 or TRBD2 (7 bases each). Germline CDR1 reads MNHEY; CDR2 reads SMNVEV (reference sequence). The length of the CDR3 is 16 residues. The ends were cut back, 7 bases at V and 5 bases at J, with 24 bases in the middle. The CDR3 DNA reads as TGTGCCAGCACCCCCCTTGGGGAGGGGGCAGCACACGAGCAGTACTTC. Translation: CASTPLGEGAAHEQYF.

The chain joins TRBV9 to TRBJ1-1, with a weak D call TRBD1 (5 bases). Germline values: CDR1 SGDLS, CDR2 YYNGEE. The length of the CDR3 is 12 residues. V lost 5 bases and J 5 bases, leaving 10 bases between the germline ends. CDR3 sequence (DNA): TGTGCCAGCAGAGGTGAGGGGACTGAAGCTTTCTTT. Residues: CASRGEGTEAFF. Combining the CDR3 with reference TRBV9 and TRBJ1-1 gives the whole variable domain DSGVTQTPKHLITATGQRVTLRCSPRSGDLSVYWYQQSLDQGLQFLIQYYNGEERAKGNILERFSAQQFPDLHSELNLSSLELGDSALYFCASRGEGTEAFFGQGTRLTVV.

The V call is TRBV20-1, the J call TRBJ2-3, with D maybe TRBD2 (7 bases). The CDR3 sequence is 15 residues long. The germline V and J ends were trimmed by 2 bases and 4 bases, with 16 bases remaining between them. Per the germline V gene, CDR1 is DFQATT and CDR2 is SNEGSKA (reference sequence). CDR3 nucleotide sequence: TGCAGTGCTAGAACAGACGGGGGGCATCCAGATACGCAGTATTTT. It translates to CSARTDGGHPDTQYF.

This clonotype was recorded a few times. The V call is TRBV29-1, the J call TRBJ2-7; 8 bases fit TRBD1. The CDR3 is made up of 14 amino acids. Germline values: CDR1 SQVTM, CDR2 ANQGSEA. Trimming took 6 bases from V and 4 from J; bases not matched to a gene: 11. This CDR3 is CSVSGGQLLYEQYF. Written as DNA, the CDR3 is TGCAGCGTCTCAGGGGGCCAGCTATTATACGAGCAGTACTTC.

This clonotype has a handful of counts. J is TRBJ2-2 and V is TRBV2; D unresolved. V was shortened by 7 bases and J by 4 bases, with 10 bases between the two germline ends. The CDR3 length is 13 residues. Germline CDR1 is SNHLY and CDR2 is FYNNEI. In DNA form, the CDR3 reads TGTGCCAGCAAATTGGACGGCACCGGGGAGCTGTTTTTT. The encoded protein is CASKLDGTGELFF.

For the CDR3, the DNA is TGTGCCAGCAGCGTAGAGGTTGGCGGGGGGAGCAAAAACATTCAGTACTTC. The encoded protein is CASSVEVGGGSKNIQYF. The chain couples TRBV9 to TRBJ2-4; 8 bases align to TRBD2. CDR1 is SGDLS and CDR2 is YYNGEE in the germline V gene. This CDR3 region has 17 residues. V trimming: 0 bases; J trimming: 3 bases; junction bases outside the gene matches: 8.